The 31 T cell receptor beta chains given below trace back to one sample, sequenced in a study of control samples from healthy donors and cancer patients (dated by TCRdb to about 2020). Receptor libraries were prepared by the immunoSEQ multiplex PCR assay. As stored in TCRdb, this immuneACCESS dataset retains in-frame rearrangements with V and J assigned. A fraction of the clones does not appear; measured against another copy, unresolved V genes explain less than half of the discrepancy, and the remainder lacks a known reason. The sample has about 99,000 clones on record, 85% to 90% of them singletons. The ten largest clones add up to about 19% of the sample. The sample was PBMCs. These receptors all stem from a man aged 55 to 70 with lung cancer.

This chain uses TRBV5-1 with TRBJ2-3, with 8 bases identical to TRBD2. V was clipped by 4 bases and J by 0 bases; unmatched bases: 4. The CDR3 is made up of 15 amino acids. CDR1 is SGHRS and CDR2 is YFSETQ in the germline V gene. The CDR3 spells CASSDSGDSTDTQYF. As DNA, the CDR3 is TGCGCCAGCAGCGATAGCGGGGATAGCACAGATACGCAGTATTTT.

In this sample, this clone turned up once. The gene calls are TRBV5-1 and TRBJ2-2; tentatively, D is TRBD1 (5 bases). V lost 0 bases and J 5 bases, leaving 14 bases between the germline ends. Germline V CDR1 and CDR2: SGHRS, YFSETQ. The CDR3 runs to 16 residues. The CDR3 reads CASSLGDSRRTGELFF. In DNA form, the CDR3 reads TGCGCCAGCAGCTTGGGTGACAGCAGGAGAACCGGGGAGCTGTTTTTT.

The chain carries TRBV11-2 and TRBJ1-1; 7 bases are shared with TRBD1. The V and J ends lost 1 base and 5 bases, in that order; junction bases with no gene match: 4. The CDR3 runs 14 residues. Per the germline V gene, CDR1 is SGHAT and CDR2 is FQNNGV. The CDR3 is CASSLGPGGTEAFF. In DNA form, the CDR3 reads TGTGCCAGCAGCTTAGGTCCAGGGGGGACTGAAGCTTTCTTT.

The CDR3 DNA reads as TGTGCCAGCAGTTCCAGGGGCCAAAGAGATGGAAACACCATATATTTT. This gives the protein CASSSRGQRDGNTIYF. The rearrangement joins TRBV6-5 to TRBJ1-3, with D perhaps TRBD1 (6 bases). CDR3 size: 16 residues. Germline V CDR1 and CDR2: MNHEY, SVGAGI. V lost 4 bases, J lost 3 bases, and 16 bases lay in between.

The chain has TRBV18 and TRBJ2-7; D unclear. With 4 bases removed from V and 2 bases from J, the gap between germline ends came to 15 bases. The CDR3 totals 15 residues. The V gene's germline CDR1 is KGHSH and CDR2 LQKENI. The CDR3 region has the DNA TGTGCCAGCTCACGCGCCACCGTCGTCCCCTACGAGCAGTACGTC. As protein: CASSRATVVPYEQYV.

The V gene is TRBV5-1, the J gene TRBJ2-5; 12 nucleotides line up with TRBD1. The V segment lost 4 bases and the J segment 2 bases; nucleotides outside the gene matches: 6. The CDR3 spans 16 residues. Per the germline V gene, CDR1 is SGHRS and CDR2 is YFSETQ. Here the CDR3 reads CASSAGTGGIQETQYF. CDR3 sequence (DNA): TGCGCCAGCAGCGCCGGGACAGGGGGCATTCAAGAGACCCAGTACTTC.

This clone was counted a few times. CDR3: CASSSGTGGNQPQHF. The CDR3 DNA follows: TGTGCCAGCAGCTCGGGGACAGGGGGCAATCAGCCCCAGCATTTT. The chain has TRBV5-4 and TRBJ1-5, with TRBD1 matching over 10 bases. Trimming at V came to 3 bases and at J to 2 bases, leaving 2 bases not matched to a gene. Germline values: CDR1 SGHNT, CDR2 YYREEE (reference sequence). The CDR3 loop spans 15 amino acids.

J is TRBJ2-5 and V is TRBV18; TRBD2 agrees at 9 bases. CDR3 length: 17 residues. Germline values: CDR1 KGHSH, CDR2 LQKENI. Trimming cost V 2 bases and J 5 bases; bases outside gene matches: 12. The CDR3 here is CASSPKAGGQVLETQYF. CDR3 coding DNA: TGTGCCAGCTCACCAAAGGCGGGGGGGCAAGTTTTGGAGACCCAGTACTTC.

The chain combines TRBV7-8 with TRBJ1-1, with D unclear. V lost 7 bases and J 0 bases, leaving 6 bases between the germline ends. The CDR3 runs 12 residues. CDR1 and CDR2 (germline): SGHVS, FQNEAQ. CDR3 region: CASNEMNTEAFF. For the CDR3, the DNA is TGTGCCAGCAATGAGATGAACACTGAAGCTTTCTTT.

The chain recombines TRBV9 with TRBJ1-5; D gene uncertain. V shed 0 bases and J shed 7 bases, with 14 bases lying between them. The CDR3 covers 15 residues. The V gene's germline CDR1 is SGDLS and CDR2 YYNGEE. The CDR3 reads CASSVDEAPYQPQHF. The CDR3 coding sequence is TGTGCCAGCAGCGTAGACGAGGCTCCATACCAGCCCCAGCATTTT.

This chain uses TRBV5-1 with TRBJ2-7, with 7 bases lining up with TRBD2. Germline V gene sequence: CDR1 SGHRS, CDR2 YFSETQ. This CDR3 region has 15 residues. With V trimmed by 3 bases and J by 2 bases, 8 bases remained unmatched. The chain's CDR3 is CASSSLGGNPYEQYF. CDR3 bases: TGCGCCAGCAGCTCCCTCGGGGGGAATCCCTACGAGCAGTACTTC.

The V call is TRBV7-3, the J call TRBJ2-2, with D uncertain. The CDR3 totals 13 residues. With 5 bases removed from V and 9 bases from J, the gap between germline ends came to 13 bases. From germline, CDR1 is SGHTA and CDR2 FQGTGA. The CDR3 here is CASSPSSPRELFF. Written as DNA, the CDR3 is TGTGCCAGCAGCCCCTCTTCTCCACGGGAGCTGTTTTTT.

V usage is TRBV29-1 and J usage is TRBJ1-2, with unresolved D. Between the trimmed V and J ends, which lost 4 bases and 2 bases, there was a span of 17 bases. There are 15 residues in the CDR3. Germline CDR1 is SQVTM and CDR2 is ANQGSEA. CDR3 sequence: CSVVTSLSGNYGYTF. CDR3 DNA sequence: TGCAGCGTTGTTACTTCACTCTCTGGGAACTATGGCTACACCTTC.

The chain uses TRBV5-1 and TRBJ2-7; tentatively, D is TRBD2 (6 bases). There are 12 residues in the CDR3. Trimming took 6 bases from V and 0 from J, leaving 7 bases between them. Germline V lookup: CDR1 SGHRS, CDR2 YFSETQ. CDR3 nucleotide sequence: TGCGCCAGCACCGGGGGCTCCTACGAGCAGTACTTC. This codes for CASTGGSYEQYF.

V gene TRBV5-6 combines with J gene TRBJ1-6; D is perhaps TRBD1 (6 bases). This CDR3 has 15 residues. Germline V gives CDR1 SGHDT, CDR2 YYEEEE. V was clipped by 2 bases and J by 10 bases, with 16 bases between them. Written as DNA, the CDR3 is TGTGCCAGCAGCTTTGGAGTTATGGGGGGCTCACCCCTCCACTTT. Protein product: CASSFGVMGGSPLHF.

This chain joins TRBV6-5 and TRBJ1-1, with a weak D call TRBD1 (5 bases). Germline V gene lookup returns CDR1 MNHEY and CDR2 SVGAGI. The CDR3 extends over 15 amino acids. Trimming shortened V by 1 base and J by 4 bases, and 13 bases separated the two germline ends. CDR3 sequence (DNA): TGTGCCAGCAGTTACTTCCCTTCCGGGGGCACTGAAGCTTTCTTT. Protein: CASSYFPSGGTEAFF.

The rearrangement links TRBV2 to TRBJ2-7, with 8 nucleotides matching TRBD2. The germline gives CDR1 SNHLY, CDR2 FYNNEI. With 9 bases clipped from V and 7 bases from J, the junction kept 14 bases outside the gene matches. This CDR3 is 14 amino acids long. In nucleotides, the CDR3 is TGTGCCAGTTCCTCGGGTAGCGGGGTGTGGGAGCAGTACTTC. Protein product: CASSSGSGVWEQYF.

The CDR3 loop reads CASSLFNTDTQYF. In DNA, the CDR3 is TGTGCCAGCAGTTTATTCAACACAGATACGCAGTATTTT. The rearrangement uses TRBV27 and TRBJ2-3; D call uncertain. The V gene lost 1 base and the J gene lost 2 bases, with 4 bases spanning the gap. There are 13 residues in the CDR3. Germline-derived CDR1 and CDR2 are MNHEY and SMNVEV (reference sequence).

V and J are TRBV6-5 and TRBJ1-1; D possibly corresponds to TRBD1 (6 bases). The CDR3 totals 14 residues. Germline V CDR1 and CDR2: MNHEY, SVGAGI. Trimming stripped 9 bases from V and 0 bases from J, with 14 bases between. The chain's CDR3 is CASLGGGMNTEAFF. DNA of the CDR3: TGTGCCAGTTTAGGGGGGGGGATGAACACTGAAGCTTTCTTT.

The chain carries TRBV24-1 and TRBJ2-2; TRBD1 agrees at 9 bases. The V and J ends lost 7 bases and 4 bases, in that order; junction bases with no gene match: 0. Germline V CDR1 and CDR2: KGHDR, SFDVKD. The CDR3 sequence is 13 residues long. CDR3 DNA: TGTGCCACCAGGGGACAGGGCACCGGGGAGCTGTTTTTT. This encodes CATRGQGTGELFF.

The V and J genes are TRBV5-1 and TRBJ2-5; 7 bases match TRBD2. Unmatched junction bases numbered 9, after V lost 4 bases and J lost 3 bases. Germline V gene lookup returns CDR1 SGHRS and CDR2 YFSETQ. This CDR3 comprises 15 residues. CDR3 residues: CASSPGLGIKETQYF. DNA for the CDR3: TGCGCCAGCAGCCCAGGACTAGGGATTAAAGAGACCCAGTACTTC.

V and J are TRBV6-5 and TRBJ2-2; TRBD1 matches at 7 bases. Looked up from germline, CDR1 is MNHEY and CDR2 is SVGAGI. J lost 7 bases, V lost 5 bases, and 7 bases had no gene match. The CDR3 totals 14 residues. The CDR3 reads CASSMTGIGGELFF. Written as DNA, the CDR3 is TGTGCCAGCAGTATGACAGGGATCGGCGGGGAGCTGTTTTTT.

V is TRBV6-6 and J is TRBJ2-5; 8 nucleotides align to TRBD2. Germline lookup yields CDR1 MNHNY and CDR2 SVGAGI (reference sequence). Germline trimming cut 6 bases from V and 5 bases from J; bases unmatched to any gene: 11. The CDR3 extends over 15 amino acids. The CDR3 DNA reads TGTGCCAGCAGCACATCGGGGGGGCGCGGGGAGACCCAGTACTTC. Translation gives CASSTSGGRGETQYF.

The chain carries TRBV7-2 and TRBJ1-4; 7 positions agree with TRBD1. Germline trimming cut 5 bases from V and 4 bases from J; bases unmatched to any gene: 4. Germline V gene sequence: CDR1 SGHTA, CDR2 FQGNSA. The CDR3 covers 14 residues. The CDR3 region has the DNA TGTGCCAGCAGCCTCGGGACAGTTAATGAAAAACTGTTTTTT. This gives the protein CASSLGTVNEKLFF.

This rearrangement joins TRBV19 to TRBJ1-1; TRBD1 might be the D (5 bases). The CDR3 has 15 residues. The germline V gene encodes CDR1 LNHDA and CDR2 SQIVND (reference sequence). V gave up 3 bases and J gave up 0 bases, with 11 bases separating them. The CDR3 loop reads CASSIGGTVNTEAFF. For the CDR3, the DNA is TGTGCCAGTAGTATTGGGGGGACGGTGAACACTGAAGCTTTCTTT.

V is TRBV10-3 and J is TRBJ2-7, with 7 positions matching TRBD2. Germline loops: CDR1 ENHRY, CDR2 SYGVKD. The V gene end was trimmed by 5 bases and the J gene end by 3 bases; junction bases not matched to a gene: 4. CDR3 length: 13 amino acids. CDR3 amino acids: CAISLGLGYEQYF. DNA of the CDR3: TGTGCCATCAGTCTTGGACTAGGCTACGAGCAGTACTTC.

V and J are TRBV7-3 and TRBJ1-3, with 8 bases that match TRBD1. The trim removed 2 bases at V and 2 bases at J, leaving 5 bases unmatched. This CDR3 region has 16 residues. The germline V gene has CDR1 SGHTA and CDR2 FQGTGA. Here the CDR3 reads CASSLSGQDPGNTIYF. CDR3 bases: TGTGCCAGCAGCTTATCGGGACAGGACCCTGGAAACACCATATATTTT.

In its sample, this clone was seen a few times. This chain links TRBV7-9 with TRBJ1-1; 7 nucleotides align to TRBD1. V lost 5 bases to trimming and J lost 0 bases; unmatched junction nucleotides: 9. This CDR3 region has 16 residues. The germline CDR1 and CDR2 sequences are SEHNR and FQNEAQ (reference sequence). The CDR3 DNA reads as TGTGCCAGCAGCAAGGGCAGGGGGAACATGAACACTGAAGCTTTCTTT. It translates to CASSKGRGNMNTEAFF.

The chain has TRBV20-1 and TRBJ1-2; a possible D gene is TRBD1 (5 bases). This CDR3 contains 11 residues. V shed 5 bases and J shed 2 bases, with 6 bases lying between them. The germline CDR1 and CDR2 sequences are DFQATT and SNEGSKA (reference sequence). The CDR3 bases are TGCAGTGCTGGGGGGAACTATGGCTACACCTTC. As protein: CSAGGNYGYTF.

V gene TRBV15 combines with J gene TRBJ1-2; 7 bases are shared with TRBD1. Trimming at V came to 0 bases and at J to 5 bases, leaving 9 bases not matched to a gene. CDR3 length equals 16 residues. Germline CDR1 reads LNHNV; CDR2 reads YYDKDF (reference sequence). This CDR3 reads CATSRDRGGKGYGYTF. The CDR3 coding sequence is TGTGCCACCAGCAGAGATCGAGGGGGCAAGGGATATGGCTACACCTTC.

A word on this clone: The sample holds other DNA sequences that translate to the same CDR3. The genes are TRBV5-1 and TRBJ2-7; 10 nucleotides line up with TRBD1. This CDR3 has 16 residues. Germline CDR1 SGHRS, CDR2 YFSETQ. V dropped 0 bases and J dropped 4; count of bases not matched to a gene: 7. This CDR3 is CASSLGRDRGWYEQYF. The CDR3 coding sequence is TGCGCCAGCAGCTTGGGGCGGGACAGGGGATGGTACGAGCAGTACTTC.